This is a list of T cell receptor beta chains from one sample in a study of blood T cell repertoires in COVID-19. Profiled with immunoSEQ multiplex PCR; TCRdb holds only in-frame clones, not every one. The sample contains about 310,000 clones, more than 85% of which appear only once. Sequencing used peripheral blood. The receptors were sampled from a man between 65 and 85 years old with acute or convalescent COVID-19. The CDR3 runs from the conserved cysteine through the conserved F or W. D genes are given only for firm matches. Clone size is not always given. Where it is, it says once, few, many or a class for expanded clones.

D gene	V gene	J gene	clone size	CDR3 length	CDR3 protein	CDR3 DNA
NA	TRBV4-3	TRBJ2-3	NA	16	CASSPFVPGYTDTQYF	TGCGCCAGCAGCCCCTTCGTCCCGGGGTACACAGATACGCAGTATTTT
TRBD1	TRBV15	TRBJ2-2	NA	16	CATSLQGASYTGELFF	TGTGCCACCAGCCTACAGGGGGCTTCCTACACCGGGGAGCTGTTTTTT
TRBD2	TRBV19	TRBJ2-7	NA	14	CASSPSQLAHEQYF	TGTGCCAGTAGTCCTTCTCAACTAGCGCACGAGCAGTACTTC
NA	TRBV28	TRBJ2-3	NA	17	CASSIPTKRLSTDTQYF	TGTGCCAGCAGTATCCCGACTAAGAGGCTAAGCACAGATACGCAGTATTTT
TRBD2	TRBV11-3	TRBJ2-7	NA	14	CASSFGLAGQKQYF	TGTGCCAGCAGCTTCGGACTAGCGGGTCAGAAGCAGTACTTC
NA	TRBV24-1	TRBJ2-5	NA	13	CATRSRAQETQYF	TGTGCCACCAGGTCGCGGGCCCAAGAGACCCAGTACTTC
TRBD1	TRBV29-1	TRBJ1-2	once	14	CSVGDRGSNYGYTF	TGCAGCGTTGGGGACAGGGGTAGTAACTATGGCTACACCTTC
TRBD2	TRBV10-3	TRBJ2-1	NA	18	CAIGPSGSGGARRNEQFF	TGTGCCATCGGCCCAAGTGGTAGCGGGGGGGCACGGAGGAATGAGCAGTTCTTC
TRBD1	TRBV9	TRBJ1-3	NA	16	CASSEGDRYSGNTIYF	TGTGCCAGCAGCGAGGGGGACAGATACTCTGGAAACACCATATATTTT
NA	TRBV7-2	TRBJ1-3	NA	16	CASSLGPQASGNTIYF	TGTGCCAGCAGCTTAGGCCCCCAGGCATCCGGAAACACCATATATTTT
TRBD2	TRBV5-1	TRBJ2-5	once	15	CASSPRREPGETQYF	TGCGCCAGCAGCCCGCGGCGGGAGCCGGGGGAGACCCAGTACTTC
TRBD2	TRBV11-2	TRBJ2-5	once	18	CASSLVVLSSAGDATQYF	TGTGCCAGCAGCTTAGTGGTCTTGTCATCCGCGGGAGACGCGACCCAGTACTTC
NA	TRBV20-1	TRBJ1-5	NA	14	CSASLGPSNQPQHF	TGCAGTGCTAGTCTAGGCCCTAGCAATCAGCCCCAGCATTTT
TRBD1	TRBV27	TRBJ1-2	NA	16	CASSPYSGGGNYGYTF	TGTGCCAGCAGCCCCTACTCAGGGGGCGGAAACTATGGCTACACCTTC
NA	TRBV7-8	TRBJ1-2	NA	13	CASSSRDNYGYTF	TGTGCCAGCAGCTCGAGGGATAACTATGGCTACACCTTC
TRBD1	TRBV19	TRBJ1-2	NA	17	CASMVKPGTGLVYGYTF	TGTGCCAGTATGGTAAAGCCCGGGACAGGGTTGGTCTATGGCTACACCTTC
NA	TRBV10-2	TRBJ1-1	once	14	CASSRGWGNTEAFF	TGCGCCAGCAGTAGGGGTTGGGGTAACACTGAAGCTTTCTTT
NA	TRBV25-1	TRBJ2-2	many	14	CASSPRGNTGELFF	TGTGCCAGCAGTCCCAGGGGTAACACCGGGGAGCTGTTTTTT
NA	TRBV6-1	TRBJ2-1	NA	15	CASSETLHSYNEQFF	TGTGCCAGCAGTGAGACATTACACTCCTACAATGAGCAGTTCTTC
NA	TRBV18	TRBJ1-3	NA	15	CASSPTGDSGNTIYF	TGTGCCAGCTCACCAACGGGAGACTCTGGAAACACCATATATTTT
NA	TRBV28	TRBJ2-2	NA	14	CASSYRVSTGELFF	TGTGCCAGCAGTTACAGGGTTTCAACCGGGGAGCTGTTTTTT
TRBD1	TRBV18	TRBJ1-5	NA	15	CASSLGQGLRQPQHF	TGTGCCAGCTCACTCGGACAGGGCTTAAGGCAGCCCCAGCATTTT
TRBD1	TRBV6-5	TRBJ1-3	NA	14	CASSRDRVGSTIYF	TGTGCCAGCAGCCGGGACAGGGTAGGGAGCACCATATATTTT
NA	TRBV7-2	TRBJ2-5	once	13	CASSLVRSETQYF	TGTGCCAGCAGCTTAGTCCGGAGTGAGACCCAGTACTTC
TRBD2	TRBV7-9	TRBJ2-2	few	14	CASSRGGTAGELFF	TGTGCCAGCAGCCGGGGGGGTACGGCCGGGGAGCTGTTTTTT
NA	TRBV19	TRBJ2-5	NA	14	CASSRRQVQETQYF	TGTGCCAGTAGTCGTAGACAGGTCCAAGAGACCCAGTACTTC
NA	TRBV28	TRBJ1-3	NA	15	CASSFRTTFGNTIYF	TGTGCCAGCAGTTTTAGGACTACCTTCGGAAACACCATATATTTT